This T cell receptor (beta chain) stems from a study of blood T cell repertoires in COVID-19. The CDR3 length is 12 residues. The V segment lost 6 bases and the J segment 4 bases; nucleotides outside the gene matches: 2. The germline CDR1 and CDR2 sequences are WSHSY and SAAADI. Sequencing used immunoSEQ multiplex PCR; TCRdb keeps in-frame clones, though not all of them. This repertoire shows fewer than 120,000 clones, approximately 82% found once; its top ten account for over 3.5%. Many counts were recorded for this clone. Other DNA sequences in this specimen translate into the identical CDR3. Sequencing input: peripheral blood. The rearrangement joins TRBV10-2 to TRBJ1-2; 7 bases match TRBD1. The clonotype was recovered from a woman older than 75 with acute or convalescent COVID-19. This CDR3 reads CASRRDSYGYTF. As DNA, the CDR3 is TGCGCCAGCAGGAGGGACAGCTATGGCTACACCTTC.